The 3 T cell receptor beta chains reported below all come from one sample, sequenced in a study of blood T cell repertoires in COVID-19. Assay: immunoSEQ multiplex PCR; the TCRdb copy retains only in-frame clones and omits some. The table has 130,000 to 150,000 clones, about four fifths seen once. The sequenced material came from peripheral blood. Receptors were obtained from a human donor with acute or convalescent COVID-19. The donor label of this sample is uncertain.

The V gene is TRBV14, the J gene TRBJ2-6, with D perhaps matching TRBD1 (5 bases). Germline CDR1 and CDR2: SGHDN and FVKESK. V gave up 1 base and J gave up 2 bases, with 9 bases separating them. The CDR3 has 16 residues. CDR3 protein: CASSQGWGAGANVLTF. CDR3 sequence (DNA): TGTGCCAGCAGCCAAGGATGGGGCGCTGGGGCCAACGTCCTGACTTTC.

This chain links TRBV7-6 with TRBJ1-4; TRBD1 matches 8 bases. V was pared by 6 bases and J by 7 bases, with 13 bases of the junction left unmatched. The CDR3 has 16 amino acids. CDR1 SGHVS and CDR2 FNYEAQ come from the germline V gene. The CDR3: CASSLSDRGLGEKLFF. The DNA of the CDR3 is TGTGCCAGCAGTTTATCCGACAGGGGTCTTGGTGAAAAACTGTTTTTT.

V is TRBV4-1 and J is TRBJ1-2, with TRBD1 identical over 10 bases. This CDR3 contains 15 residues. V was pared by 4 bases and J by 4 bases, with 6 bases of the junction left unmatched. Per germline, CDR1 MGHRA and CDR2 YSYEKL. The CDR3 reads CASSLPWTGGYGYTF. The CDR3 nucleotides read TGCGCCAGCAGCCTGCCCTGGACAGGGGGCTATGGCTACACCTTC.